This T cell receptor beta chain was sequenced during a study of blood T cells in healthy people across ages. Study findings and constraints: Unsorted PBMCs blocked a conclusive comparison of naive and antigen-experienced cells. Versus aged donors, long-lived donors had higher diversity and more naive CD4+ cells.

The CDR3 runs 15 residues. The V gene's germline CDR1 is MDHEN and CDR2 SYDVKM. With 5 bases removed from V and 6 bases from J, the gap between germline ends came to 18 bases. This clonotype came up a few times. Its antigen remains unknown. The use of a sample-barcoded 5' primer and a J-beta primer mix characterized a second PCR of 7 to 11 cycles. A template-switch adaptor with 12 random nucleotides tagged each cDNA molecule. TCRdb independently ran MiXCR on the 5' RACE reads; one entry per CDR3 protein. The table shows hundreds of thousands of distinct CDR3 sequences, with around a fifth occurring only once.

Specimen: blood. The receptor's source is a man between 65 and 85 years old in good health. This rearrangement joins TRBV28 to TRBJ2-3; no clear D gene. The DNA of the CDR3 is TGTGCCAGCAGTACACGACTGGGTACCGAGGATACGCAGTATTTT. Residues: CASSTRLGTEDTQYF.